Only a few counts were recorded for the clone carrying this T cell receptor beta chain. The record originates from a study of blood T cell repertoires in COVID-19. Study background: Sites across the United States, Italy and Spain contributed samples from acute and convalescent COVID-19. Nucleic acid was either cDNA or gDNA, and it came from T cells, B-cell-depleted T cells, or PBMCs.

Authors' data handling: Nucleated cell number was recorded as an estimate derived from reference gene primer amplification. Libraries were prepared by immunoSEQ multiplex PCR; TCRdb keeps only in-frame clonotypes and omits some of them. V and J calls and clone size are copied from that table; D and trimming were computed from the DNA. The table lists nearly 100,000 clones, about 86% of them singletons. The CDR3 is 17 residues long. The V gene end was trimmed by 6 bases and the J gene end by 9 bases; junction bases not matched to a gene: 18. CDR1 and CDR2 (germline): KGHDR, SFDVKD. The sequenced sample consisted of peripheral blood. The V call is TRBV24-1, the J call TRBJ2-1, with 8 positions matching TRBD2. The clonotype originates from a man of 80 years or more with acute or convalescent COVID-19. The CDR3 region has the DNA TGTGCCACCAGTTTGGGGATGTTGAGCGGGGGCATATTTGAGCAGTTCTTC. It encodes CATSLGMLSGGIFEQFF.